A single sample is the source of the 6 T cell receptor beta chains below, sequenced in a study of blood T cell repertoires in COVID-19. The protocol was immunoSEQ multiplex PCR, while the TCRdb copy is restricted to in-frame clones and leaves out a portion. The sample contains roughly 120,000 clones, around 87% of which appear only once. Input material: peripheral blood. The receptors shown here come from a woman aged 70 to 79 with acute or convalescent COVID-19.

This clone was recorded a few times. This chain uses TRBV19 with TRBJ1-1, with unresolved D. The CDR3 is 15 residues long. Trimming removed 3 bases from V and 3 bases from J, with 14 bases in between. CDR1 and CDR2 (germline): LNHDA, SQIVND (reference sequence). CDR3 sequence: CASSMLGRWDTEAFF. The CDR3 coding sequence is TGTGCCAGTAGTATGTTGGGGAGGTGGGACACTGAAGCTTTCTTT. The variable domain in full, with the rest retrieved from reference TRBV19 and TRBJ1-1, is DGGITQSPKYLFRKEGQNVTLSCEQNLNHDAMYWYRQDPGQGLRLIYYSQIVNDFQKGDIAEGYSVSREKKESFPLTVTSAQKNPTAFYLCASSMLGRWDTEAFFGQGTRLTVV.

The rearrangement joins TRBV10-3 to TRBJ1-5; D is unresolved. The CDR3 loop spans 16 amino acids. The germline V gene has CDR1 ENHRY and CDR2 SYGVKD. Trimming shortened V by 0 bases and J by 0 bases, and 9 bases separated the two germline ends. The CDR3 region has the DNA TGTGCCATCAGTGAGTCCCGGGTAGATAGCAATCAGCCCCAGCATTTT. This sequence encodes CAISESRVDSNQPQHF.

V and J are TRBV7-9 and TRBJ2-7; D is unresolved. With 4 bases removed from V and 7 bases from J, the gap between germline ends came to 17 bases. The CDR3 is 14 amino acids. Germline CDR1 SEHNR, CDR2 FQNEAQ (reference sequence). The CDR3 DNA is TGTGCCAGCAGCTCACAGTATGCAACGACGGAGCAGTACTTC. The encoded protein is CASSSQYATTEQYF. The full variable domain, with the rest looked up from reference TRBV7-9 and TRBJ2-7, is DTGVSQNPRHKITKRGQNVTFRCDPISEHNRLYWYRQTLGQGPEFLTYFQNEAQLEKSRLLSDRFSAERPKGSFSTLEIQRTEQGDSAMYLCASSSQYATTEQYFGPGTRLTVT.

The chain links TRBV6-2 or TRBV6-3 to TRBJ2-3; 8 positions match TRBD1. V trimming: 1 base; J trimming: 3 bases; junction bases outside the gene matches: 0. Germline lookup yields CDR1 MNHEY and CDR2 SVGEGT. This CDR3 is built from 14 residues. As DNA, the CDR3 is TGTGCCAGCAGTTACTGGACAGGGACAGATACGCAGTATTTT. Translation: CASSYWTGTDTQYF.

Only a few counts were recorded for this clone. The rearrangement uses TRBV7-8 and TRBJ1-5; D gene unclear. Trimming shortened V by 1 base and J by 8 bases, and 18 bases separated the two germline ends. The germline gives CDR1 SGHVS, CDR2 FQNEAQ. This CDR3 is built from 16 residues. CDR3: CASSLGRSLTREPQHF. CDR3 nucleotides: TGTGCCAGCAGCTTAGGGAGGAGTCTAACCCGGGAGCCCCAGCATTTT.

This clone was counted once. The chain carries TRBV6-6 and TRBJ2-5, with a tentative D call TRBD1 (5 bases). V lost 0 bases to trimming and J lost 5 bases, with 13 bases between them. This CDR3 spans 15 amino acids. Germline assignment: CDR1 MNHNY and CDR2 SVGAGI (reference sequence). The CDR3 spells CASSYSARVGETQYF. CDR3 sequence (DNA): TGTGCCAGCAGTTACTCGGCCAGGGTTGGTGAGACCCAGTACTTC.